The 14 T cell receptor beta chains below all came from one sample that was sequenced in a study of OX40 agonist ivuxolimab in advanced cancers. This table comes from immunoSEQ multiplex PCR, and its TCRdb copy is limited to in-frame clones, with some not included. Of some 100,000 clones detected, 90% appear once; the ten largest clones hold 0.31%. This specimen consisted of CD4+ or CD8+ T cells sorted from blood, obtained in a trial of the OX40 agonist ivuxolimab. Receptor source: an adult with an advanced solid tumor such as melanoma, head and neck, liver or kidney cancer.

The genes are TRBV7-7 and TRBJ2-5, with D perhaps TRBD1 (5 bases). Germline V lookup: CDR1 SSHAT, CDR2 FNYEAQ (reference sequence). V gave up 4 bases and J gave up 4 bases, with 10 bases separating them. CDR3 length: 13 residues. The CDR3 nucleotides are TGTGCCAGCAGCTCCAGGGTCTCAGAGACCCAGTACTTC. It specifies CASSSRVSETQYF.

The rearrangement joins TRBV7-9 to TRBJ2-1; D remains unclear. V was trimmed by 3 bases and J by 8 bases, leaving 14 bases between them. This CDR3 is built from 14 residues. CDR1 SEHNR and CDR2 FQNEAQ come from the germline V gene (reference sequence). CDR3: CASSFHGLGYEQFF. CDR3 in DNA: TGTGCCAGCAGCTTTCACGGTTTAGGCTATGAGCAGTTCTTC.

The CDR3 nucleotides read TGTGCCAGCAGCTTCGGGGGAAAAGAGACCCAGTACTTC. Translating it yields CASSFGGKETQYF. V gene TRBV5-4 combines with J gene TRBJ2-5; tentative D call: TRBD2 (6 bases). Per the germline V gene, CDR1 is SGHNT and CDR2 is YYREEE (reference sequence). The V end lost 2 bases, the J end lost 3 bases, and 8 bases lay between the germline ends. CDR3 length equals 13 residues.

The table lists this clone with a few counts. This chain joins TRBV2 and TRBJ2-7; tentatively, D is TRBD1 (5 bases). The CDR3 loop spans 13 amino acids. Germline V lookup: CDR1 SNHLY, CDR2 FYNNEI. V gave up 7 bases and J gave up 2 bases, with 12 bases separating them. The CDR3 protein is CASTDWGAYEQYF. The CDR3 bases are TGTGCCAGCACCGACTGGGGCGCCTACGAGCAGTACTTC. Supplemented by reference TRBV2 and TRBJ2-7, the full variable domain reads EPEVTQTPSHQVTQMGQEVILRCVPISNHLYFYWYRQILGQKVEFLVSFYNNEISEKSEIFDDQFSVERPDGSNFTLKIRSTKLEDSAMYFCASTDWGAYEQYFGPGTRLTVT.

The V call is TRBV27, the J call TRBJ2-7, with TRBD2 matching 12 bases. The CDR3 contains 16 residues. The V gene's germline CDR1 is MNHEY and CDR2 SMNVEV (reference sequence). Trimming at V came to 5 bases and at J to 2 bases, leaving 7 bases not matched to a gene. This chain's CDR3 is CASSTRTSGTPYEQYF. The CDR3 bases are TGTGCCAGCAGTACCCGGACTAGCGGGACCCCCTACGAGCAGTACTTC.

The rearrangement joins TRBV5-5 to TRBJ1-5; tentatively, D is TRBD1 (5 bases). Per germline, CDR1 SGHKS and CDR2 YYEKEE (reference sequence). The V end was cut by 4 bases, the J end by 0 bases, with 8 bases between. This CDR3 has 14 amino acids. The CDR3 spells CASSVQGSNQPQHF. The DNA of the CDR3 is TGTGCCAGCAGCGTCCAGGGTAGCAATCAGCCCCAGCATTTT.

The chain recombines TRBV6-1 with TRBJ1-5; TRBD1 matches at 11 bases. Germline CDR1 and CDR2: MNHNS and SASEGT. V trimming: 8 bases; J trimming: 4 bases; junction bases outside the gene matches: 7. CDR3 length: 15 residues. The DNA of the CDR3 is TGTGCCAGCCTGAGGACAGGGGGCCTTAATCAGCCCCAGCATTTT. Translated: CASLRTGGLNQPQHF.

This clone has just a few counts. The rearrangement joins TRBV5-4 to TRBJ1-2, with D tentatively TRBD1 (5 bases). The CDR3 extends over 14 amino acids. The germline V and J ends were trimmed by 1 base and 6 bases, with 13 bases remaining between them. Germline values: CDR1 SGHNT, CDR2 YYREEE (reference sequence). CDR3 nucleotide sequence: TGTGCCAGCAGCTTGAGGACATCTCCCCATGGCTACACCTTC. It specifies CASSLRTSPHGYTF.

The chain joins TRBV6-6 to TRBJ1-3; no reliable D call. Germline CDR1 MNHNY, CDR2 SVGAGI (reference sequence). V dropped 1 base and J dropped 1 base, with 2 bases sitting between them. The CDR3 runs to 13 residues. The CDR3 DNA reads as TGTGCCAGCAGTTACTATTCTGGAAACACCATATATTTT. Protein: CASSYYSGNTIYF.

The gene calls are TRBV5-1 and TRBJ2-5; 7 bases agree with TRBD2. The CDR3 is 14 amino acids. The germline gives CDR1 SGHRS, CDR2 YFSETQ. V gave up 3 bases and J gave up 3 bases; unmatched junction bases: 5. CDR3 DNA sequence: TGCGCCAGCAGCTCCTCCGGGAGGAAAGAGACCCAGTACTTC. This codes for CASSSSGRKETQYF. The entire variable domain, with the rest obtained from reference TRBV5-1 and TRBJ2-5, is as follows: KAGVTQTPRYLIKTRGQQVTLSCSPISGHRSVSWYQQTPGQGLQFLFEYFSETQRNKGNFPGRFSGRQFSNSRSEMNVSTLELGDSALYLCASSSSGRKETQYFGPGTRLLVL.

This clone was seen once. The chain carries TRBV5-6 and TRBJ1-4; tentative D call: TRBD1 (5 bases). The germline V and J ends were trimmed by 4 bases and 7 bases, with 17 bases remaining between them. Germline V gene sequence: CDR1 SGHDT, CDR2 YYEEEE. The CDR3 consists of 15 residues. In DNA, the CDR3 is TGTGCCAGCAGCCTCAGGGTGACGGGATTTGAAAAACTGTTTTTT. Amino acid sequence: CASSLRVTGFEKLFF.

This rearrangement joins TRBV6-5 to TRBJ2-1, with 8 bases identical to TRBD2. The CDR3 length is 16 residues. CDR1 and CDR2 from the germline V gene are MNHEY and SVGAGI. J gave up 8 bases and V 4 bases, and 13 bases lay outside the gene matches. The CDR3 DNA follows: TGTGCCAGCAGTTCCAGCAGGGGCGGGAGGATGGATGAGCAGTTCTTC. Encoded protein: CASSSSRGGRMDEQFF.

The chain joins TRBV5-1 to TRBJ2-1; TRBD2 matches 7 bases. The J segment lost 2 bases and the V segment lost 3 bases, leaving 8 bases of the junction unmatched. This CDR3 is built from 16 residues. Germline CDR1 and CDR2: SGHRS and YFSETQ. CDR3 nucleotides: TGCGCCAGCAGCTCCGGGACTACCTACCCCTACAATGAGCAGTTCTTC. It translates to CASSSGTTYPYNEQFF.

This chain joins TRBV5-4 and TRBJ2-3; 12 bases map to TRBD2. This CDR3 contains 17 residues. The J segment lost 6 bases and the V segment lost 1 base, leaving 9 bases of the junction unmatched. Germline V gene data show CDR1 as SGHNT and CDR2 as YYREEE (reference sequence). The CDR3 protein is CASSLRTSGIFGDTQYF. For the CDR3, the DNA is TGTGCCAGCAGCTTGAGGACTAGCGGGATCTTCGGGGATACGCAGTATTTT. Filled out from reference TRBV5-4 and TRBJ2-3, the complete variable domain reads ETGVTQSPTHLIKTRGQQVTLRCSSQSGHNTVSWYQQALGQGPQFIFQYYREEENGRGNFPPRFSGLQFPNYSSELNVNALELDDSALYLCASSLRTSGIFGDTQYFGPGTRLTVL.